These 7 T cell receptor beta chains came from one sample sequenced in a study of shared clonotypes between healthy human individuals. Using immunoSEQ multiplex PCR, the repertoire was profiled, and TCRdb retains in-frame clones only, with some absent. The repertoire holds about 710,000 clones, with 60% to 75% as singletons. Material for sequencing was memory CD4+ T cells sorted from blood. Sample subset: CD45RA-negative fraction. These TCRs come from a woman in her 30s in good health.

V gene TRBV5-4 combines with J gene TRBJ2-1; D may be TRBD2 (8 bases). Germline CDR1 and CDR2: SGHNT and YYREEE (reference sequence). CDR3 size: 15 residues. V was pared by 4 bases and J by 9 bases, with 20 bases between. In DNA form, the CDR3 reads TGTGCCAGCAGCACAAACAGGGGACTAGTAGGTGAGCAGTTCTTC. This sequence encodes CASSTNRGLVGEQFF.

This clone was seen more than once but under ten times. The genes are TRBV6-1 and TRBJ2-2; D possibly corresponds to TRBD1 (6 bases). The CDR3 is 13 residues long. V gave up 4 bases and J gave up 5 bases, with 8 bases separating them. From germline, CDR1 is MNHNS and CDR2 SASEGT. The CDR3 nucleotides are TGTGCCAGCAGTGGGCAGGGGACCGGGGAGCTGTTTTTT. Amino acids: CASSGQGTGELFF.

The V gene is TRBV4-2, the J gene TRBJ2-7; perhaps TRBD1 as D (5 bases). In germline, CDR1 is LGHNA, CDR2 YNFKEQ. The V end lost 1 base, the J end lost 2 bases, and 12 bases lay between the germline ends. The CDR3 length is 15 residues. For the CDR3, the DNA is TGTGCCAGCAGCCAAGGAGAGACAGACACCTACGAGCAGTACTTC. Encoded protein: CASSQGETDTYEQYF.

The rearrangement uses TRBV2 and TRBJ1-2; 7 bases are a match to TRBD1. Germline V gene lookup returns CDR1 SNHLY and CDR2 FYNNEI. The CDR3 is 15 amino acids. J lost 4 bases, V lost 2 bases, and 7 bases had no gene match. CDR3 sequence reads: CASSERGTGVYGYTF. CDR3 nucleotides: TGTGCCAGCAGTGAAAGAGGAACAGGGGTCTATGGCTACACCTTC.

J is TRBJ2-7 and V is TRBV14; 10 nucleotides line up with TRBD2. The CDR3 loop spans 15 amino acids. Germline V CDR1 and CDR2: SGHDN, FVKESK. Trimming cost V 0 bases and J 9 bases; bases outside gene matches: 8. CDR3 nucleotide sequence: TGTGCCAGCAGCCAAGATCTAGCGGGGGTTTCTGCGCAGTACTTC. Protein sequence: CASSQDLAGVSAQYF.

V usage is TRBV9 and J usage is TRBJ2-2; D is uncertain. Germline V CDR1 and CDR2: SGDLS, YYNGEE. V lost 2 bases and J 6 bases, leaving 5 bases between the germline ends. The CDR3 sequence is 12 residues long. The CDR3 loop reads CASSVAAGELFF. CDR3 bases: TGTGCCAGCAGCGTTGCCGCCGGGGAGCTGTTTTTT.

The sample holds a few counts of this clone. The rearrangement uses TRBV29-1 and TRBJ1-3, with D unresolved. The CDR3 runs to 13 residues. The V end lost 3 bases, the J end lost 0 bases, and 6 bases lay between the germline ends. Per the germline V gene, CDR1 is SQVTM and CDR2 is ANQGSEA. For the CDR3, the DNA is TGCAGCGTTGATTTCGGCTCTGGAAACACCATATATTTT. Translated, it gives CSVDFGSGNTIYF.